What follows describes a single T cell receptor beta chain. Which antigen it targets is not known. No much larger clonotype is one base removed from it; base qualities were not supplied. To sequence the TCRbeta CDR3 region, genomic DNA was isolated from the sorted cells. TCRbeta CDR3 regions were sequenced using the immunoSEQ Assay. As stored in TCRdb, this immuneACCESS dataset retains in-frame rearrangements with V and J assigned. A fraction of the clones does not appear; measured against another copy, unresolved V genes explain less than half of the discrepancy, and the remainder lacks a known reason. This sample holds about 10,000 clones; 76% were observed only once. The biggest ten clones account for 22% of the sample. The trial excluded patients who had a history of autoimmune disease or were on systemic immunosuppression. Peripheral blood for TCR sequencing was drawn from every dose cohort at baseline, at cycle 4 day 1 and at cycle 7 day 1. Samples were obtained from an open-label, multicenter, first-in-human phase I dose-escalation trial of ivuxolimab. Adults with locally advanced or metastatic melanoma, renal cell carcinoma, hepatocellular carcinoma or head and neck squamous cell carcinoma were enrolled in the trial. CD4+ and CD8+ T cells were sorted separately from peripheral blood before TCR sequencing.

These data come from a study of OX40 agonist ivuxolimab in advanced cancers. As for the study more broadly: Ivuxolimab was an agonistic, fully human IgG2 monoclonal antibody directed against OX40 (CD134), a costimulatory receptor. Prior anti-PD-1, anti-PD-L1 or anti-CTLA-4 therapy was permitted, and checkpoint inhibitors had been received by more than 35% of dose-escalation patients. The paper describes the monotherapy dose-escalation part (N of about 52 patients) of the phase I trial of ivuxolimab. Partial responses occurred in three dose-escalation patients: two with cutaneous melanoma and one with hepatocellular carcinoma. The purpose of peripheral TCRbeta sequencing was to test whether ivuxolimab changed TCR sequence diversity and led to clonal T-cell expansion. A male proportion of roughly 80% and a mean age of approximately 58 years, ranging from 23 to 79, were recorded for the dose-escalation cohort. Among the approximately 50 dose-escalation patients, roughly 20 had hepatocellular carcinoma, 15 or so melanoma, 9 renal cell carcinoma and 9 head and neck cancer. Intravenous ivuxolimab was administered to patients every 2 weeks at six dose levels: 0.01, 0.1, 0.3, 1.5, 3 and 10 mg/kg. Overall results and qualifications from the work: Low levels of normalized T-cell clonal expansion were also seen in some nonresponding patients. At doses of 0.1 to 3.0 mg/kg, clonal expansion of both CD4+ and CD8+ blood T cells was observed from baseline to week 6. Antigen specificity was not determined for the clonally expanded peripheral T cells. Partial responders in the 0.1-3.0 mg/kg groups had among the lowest normalized peripheral clonal expansion, especially among CD8+ T cells. After ivuxolimab, CD8+ T cells had more expanded clones than CD4+ T cells on average.

Reading from cysteine to phenylalanine, the CDR3 counts 16 amino acids. The kept DNA is CDR3 alone, 48 bases in frame from the first base. From a lookup of the germline V gene, CDR1 and CDR2 are LGHNA and YSLEER. Cut back by 1 base and 6 bases, the V and J ends lie 18 bases apart. This TCR came from an adult with an advanced solid tumor such as melanoma, head and neck, liver or kidney cancer. The source was CD4+ or CD8+ T cells sorted from blood, collected in a trial of the OX40 agonist ivuxolimab. The chain links TRBV4-3 with TRBJ1-2; the D gene is perhaps TRBD1, on 5 matching bases. In nucleotide form, the sequence is TGCGCCAGCAGCCAAGCTAATTTTGGGGGAGCGGATGGCTACACCTTC. It translates to CASSQANFGGADGYTF.